Included here is one T cell receptor (beta chain) sequence, with context. As yet, its antigen is unknown. Cycle 7 day 1, cycle 4 day 1, and baseline were the timepoints at which blood was sampled. This sample stems from a study of OX40 agonist ivuxolimab in advanced cancers. Overall study context: 40% to 50% of patients had received prior checkpoint inhibitor therapy. Points from the study as a whole: Fewer expanded clones were found on average in CD4+ than in CD8+ T cells. Expanded peripheral T-cell antigen specificity went undetermined.

Profiling relied on immunoSEQ multiplex PCR, and the TCRdb table lists in-frame clones only, not all of them. Among roughly 13,000 clones listed, 85% to 95% were seen once. The V gene lost 0 bases and the J gene lost 3 bases, with 12 bases spanning the gap. The germline gives CDR1 LNHNV, CDR2 YYDKDF (reference sequence). This CDR3 spans 16 amino acids. This chain links TRBV15 with TRBJ2-1; TRBD2 is a possible D gene (5 bases). Here the sequenced sample was CD4+ or CD8+ T cells sorted from blood, taken in a trial of the OX40 agonist ivuxolimab. This TCR derives from an adult with an advanced solid tumor such as melanoma, head and neck, liver or kidney cancer. The CDR3 loop reads CATSRDRYSGYNEQFF. The CDR3 nucleotides are TGTGCCACCAGCAGAGATCGTTACAGCGGCTACAATGAGCAGTTCTTC.